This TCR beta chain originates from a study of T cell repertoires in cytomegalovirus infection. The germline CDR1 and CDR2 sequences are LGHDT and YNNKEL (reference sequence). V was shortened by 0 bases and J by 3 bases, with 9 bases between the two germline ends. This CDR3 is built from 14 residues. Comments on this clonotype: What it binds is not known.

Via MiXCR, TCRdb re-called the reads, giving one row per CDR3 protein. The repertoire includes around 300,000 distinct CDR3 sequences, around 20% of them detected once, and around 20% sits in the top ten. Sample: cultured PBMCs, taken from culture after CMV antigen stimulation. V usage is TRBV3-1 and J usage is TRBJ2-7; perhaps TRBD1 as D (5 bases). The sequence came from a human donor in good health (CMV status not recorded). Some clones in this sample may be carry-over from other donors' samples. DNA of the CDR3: TGTGCCAGCAGCCAAGACCGAAGGGGCTACGAGCAGTACTTC. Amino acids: CASSQDRRGYEQYF.